The text below deals with one TCR beta chain. The sample originates from a study of monozygotic twins with inflammatory bowel disease. Reprocessing the 5' RACE reads, TCRdb reports a single entry for every CDR3 protein and omits DNA. The sample holds about 350,000 distinct CDR3 sequences. This CDR3 region has 15 residues. Germline CDR1 and CDR2: SGHKS and YYEKEE (reference sequence). The sequence was obtained from a human donor with ulcerative colitis or Crohn's disease, or a healthy co-twin of an affected twin (not recorded which). The genes are TRBV5-5 and TRBJ1-5; TCRdb's D call of TRBD1 is untestable without DNA. The sequenced sample was blood. This CDR3 is CASRGTGSTNQPQHF.